This paragraph covers one T cell receptor (beta chain) sequence. Its antigen remains unknown. TCRdb keeps only in-frame clones here, not all; method: immunoSEQ multiplex PCR. The top ten hold roughly 15% of the sample, which has 70,000 to 95,000 clones, around 81% seen once. The entry originates in a study of radiotherapy plus CTLA-4 blockade in lung cancer. Study-wide points: The best predictor of response was reported to be early blood T cell clone dynamics, with interferon-beta.

The clonotype comes from a human donor with non-small cell lung cancer that progressed on radiotherapy plus ipilimumab. The source material was peripheral blood, sampled from a patient treated with radiotherapy plus ipilimumab.

The CDR3 nucleotides are TGTGCCAGGAAGGAGCGGGGTACGCAGTATTTT. Translated, it gives CARKERGTQYF. The chain joins TRBV2 to TRBJ2-3, with 7 bases fitting TRBD2. The CDR3 runs to 11 residues. Germline V gives CDR1 SNHLY, CDR2 FYNNEI. J lost 8 bases, V lost 9 bases, and 5 bases had no gene match.